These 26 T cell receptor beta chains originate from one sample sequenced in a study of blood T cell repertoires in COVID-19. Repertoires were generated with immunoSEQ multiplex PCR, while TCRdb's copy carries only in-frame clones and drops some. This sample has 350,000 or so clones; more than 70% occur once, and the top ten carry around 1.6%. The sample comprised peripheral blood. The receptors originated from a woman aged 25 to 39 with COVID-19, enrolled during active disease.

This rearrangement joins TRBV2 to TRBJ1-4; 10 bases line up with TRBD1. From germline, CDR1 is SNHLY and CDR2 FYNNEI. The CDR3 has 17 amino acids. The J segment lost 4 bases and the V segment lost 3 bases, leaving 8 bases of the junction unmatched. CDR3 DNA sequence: TGTGCCAGCAGTGACAAGACAGGGGGCCGGATTAATGAAAAACTGTTTTTT. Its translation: CASSDKTGGRINEKLFF.

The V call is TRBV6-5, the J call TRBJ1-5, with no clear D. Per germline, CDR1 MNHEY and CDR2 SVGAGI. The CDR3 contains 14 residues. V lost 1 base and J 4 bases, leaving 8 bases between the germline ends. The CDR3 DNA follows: TGTGCCAGCAGTTACTACGGGTTTAATCAGCCCCAGCATTTT. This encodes CASSYYGFNQPQHF.

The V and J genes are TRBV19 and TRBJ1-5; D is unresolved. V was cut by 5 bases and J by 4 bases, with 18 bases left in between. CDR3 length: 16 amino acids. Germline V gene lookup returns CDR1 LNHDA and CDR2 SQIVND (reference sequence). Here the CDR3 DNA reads TGTGCCAGTAGTCCGTCGGAGGGCTCGGGGAATCAGCCCCAGCATTTT. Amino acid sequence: CASSPSEGSGNQPQHF.

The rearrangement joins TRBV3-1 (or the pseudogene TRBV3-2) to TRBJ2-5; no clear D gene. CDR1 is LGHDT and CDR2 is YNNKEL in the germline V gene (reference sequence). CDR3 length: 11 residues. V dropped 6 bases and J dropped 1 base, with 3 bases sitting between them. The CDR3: CASRLQETQYF. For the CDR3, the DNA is TGTGCCAGCAGACTCCAAGAGACCCAGTACTTC.

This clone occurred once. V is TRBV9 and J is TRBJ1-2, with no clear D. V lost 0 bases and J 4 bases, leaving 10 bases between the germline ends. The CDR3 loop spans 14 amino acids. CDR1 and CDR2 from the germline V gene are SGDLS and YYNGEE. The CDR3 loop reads CASSVEPGIYGYTF. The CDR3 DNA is TGTGCCAGCAGCGTAGAACCGGGTATCTATGGCTACACCTTC.

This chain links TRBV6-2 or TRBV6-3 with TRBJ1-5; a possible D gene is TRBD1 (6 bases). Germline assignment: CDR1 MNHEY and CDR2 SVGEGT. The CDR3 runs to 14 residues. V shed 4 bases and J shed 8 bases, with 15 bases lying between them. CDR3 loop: CASSSGHPGEPQHF. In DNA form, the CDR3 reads TGTGCCAGCAGTTCGGGACACCCAGGGGAGCCCCAGCATTTT.

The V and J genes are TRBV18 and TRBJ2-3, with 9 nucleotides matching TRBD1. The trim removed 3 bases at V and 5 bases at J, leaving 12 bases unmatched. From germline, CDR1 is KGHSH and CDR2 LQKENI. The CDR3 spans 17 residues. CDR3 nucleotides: TGTGCCAGCTCACCCTCGCAAAGCAACAGGGGGCAAGATACGCAGTATTTT. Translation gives CASSPSQSNRGQDTQYF. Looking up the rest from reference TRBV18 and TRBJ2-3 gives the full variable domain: NAGVMQNPRHLVRRRGQEARLRCSPMKGHSHVYWYRQLPEEGLKFMVYLQKENIIDESGMPKERFSAEFPKEGPSILRIQQVVRGDSAAYFCASSPSQSNRGQDTQYFGPGTRLTVL.

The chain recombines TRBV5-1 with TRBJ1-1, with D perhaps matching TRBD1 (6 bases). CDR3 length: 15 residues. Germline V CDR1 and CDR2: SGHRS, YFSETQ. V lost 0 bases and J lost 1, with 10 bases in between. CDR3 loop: CASSLVGQPNTEAFF. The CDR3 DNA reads TGCGCCAGCAGCTTGGTTGGACAGCCGAACACTGAAGCTTTCTTT.

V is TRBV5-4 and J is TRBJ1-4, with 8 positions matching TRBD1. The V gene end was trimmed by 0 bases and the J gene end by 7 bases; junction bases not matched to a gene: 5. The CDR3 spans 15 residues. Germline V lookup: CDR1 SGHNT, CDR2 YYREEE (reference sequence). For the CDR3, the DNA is TGTGCCAGCAGCTTGGCGACAGGGGAGGTTGAAAAACTGTTTTTT. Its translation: CASSLATGEVEKLFF.

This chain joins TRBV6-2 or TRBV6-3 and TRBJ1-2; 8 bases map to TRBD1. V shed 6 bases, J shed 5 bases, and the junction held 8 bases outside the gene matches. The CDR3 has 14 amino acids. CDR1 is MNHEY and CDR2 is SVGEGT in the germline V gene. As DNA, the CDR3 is TGTGCCAGCAGGTACGGACAGGGCGGATATGGCTACACCTTC. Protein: CASRYGQGGYGYTF.

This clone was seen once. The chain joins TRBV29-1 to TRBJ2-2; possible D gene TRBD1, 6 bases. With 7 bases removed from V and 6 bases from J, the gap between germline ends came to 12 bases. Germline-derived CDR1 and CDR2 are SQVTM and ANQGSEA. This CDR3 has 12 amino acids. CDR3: CSGTGKAGELFF. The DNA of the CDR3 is TGCAGCGGAACAGGGAAGGCCGGGGAGCTGTTTTTT.

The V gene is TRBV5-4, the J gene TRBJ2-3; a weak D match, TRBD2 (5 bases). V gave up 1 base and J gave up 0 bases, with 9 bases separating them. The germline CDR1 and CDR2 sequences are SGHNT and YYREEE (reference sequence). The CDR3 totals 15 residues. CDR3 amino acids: CASSLLSGSTDTQYF. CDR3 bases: TGTGCCAGCAGCTTGTTATCGGGGAGCACAGATACGCAGTATTTT.

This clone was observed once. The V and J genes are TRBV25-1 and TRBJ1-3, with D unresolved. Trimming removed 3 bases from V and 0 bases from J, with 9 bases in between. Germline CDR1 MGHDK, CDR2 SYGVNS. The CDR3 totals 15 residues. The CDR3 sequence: CASSDEAYSGNTIYF. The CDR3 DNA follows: TGTGCCAGCAGTGACGAGGCTTACTCTGGAAACACCATATATTTT.

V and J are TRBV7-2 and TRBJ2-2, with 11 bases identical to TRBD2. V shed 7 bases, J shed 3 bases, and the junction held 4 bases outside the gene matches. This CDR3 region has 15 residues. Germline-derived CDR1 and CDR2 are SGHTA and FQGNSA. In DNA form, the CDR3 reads TGTGCCAGCACTAGCGGGGGGACTTACACCGGGGAGCTGTTTTTT. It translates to CASTSGGTYTGELFF.

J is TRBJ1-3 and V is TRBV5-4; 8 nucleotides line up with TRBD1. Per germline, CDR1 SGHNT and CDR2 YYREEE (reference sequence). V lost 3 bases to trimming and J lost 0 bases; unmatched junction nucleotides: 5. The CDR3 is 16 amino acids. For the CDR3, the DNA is TGTGCCAGCAGCTATAGTACAGGGGGCTCTGGAAACACCATATATTTT. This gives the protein CASSYSTGGSGNTIYF.

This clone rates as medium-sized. CDR3 bases: TGTGCCACCAGCGGTACAGAGAATTCACCCCTCCACTTT. This sequence encodes CATSGTENSPLHF. The rearrangement links TRBV15 to TRBJ1-6; D is unclear. The V gene lost 5 bases and the J gene lost 7 bases, with 9 bases spanning the gap. Germline-derived CDR1 and CDR2 are LNHNV and YYDKDF (reference sequence). CDR3 size: 13 residues.

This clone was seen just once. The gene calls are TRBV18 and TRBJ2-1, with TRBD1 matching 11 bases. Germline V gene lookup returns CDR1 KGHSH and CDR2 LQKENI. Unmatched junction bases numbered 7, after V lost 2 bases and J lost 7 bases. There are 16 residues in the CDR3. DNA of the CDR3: TGTGCCAGCTCACCATGGACAGGGGGCGGTTGGAATGAGCAGTTCTTC. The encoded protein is CASSPWTGGGWNEQFF.

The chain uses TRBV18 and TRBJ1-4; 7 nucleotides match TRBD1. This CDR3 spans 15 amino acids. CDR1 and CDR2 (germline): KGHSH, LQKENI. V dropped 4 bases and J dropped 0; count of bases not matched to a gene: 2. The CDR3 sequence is CASSRGTATNEKLFF. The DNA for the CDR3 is TGTGCCAGCTCACGGGGGACAGCAACTAATGAAAAACTGTTTTTT. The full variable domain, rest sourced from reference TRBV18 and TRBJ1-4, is NAGVMQNPRHLVRRRGQEARLRCSPMKGHSHVYWYRQLPEEGLKFMVYLQKENIIDESGMPKERFSAEFPKEGPSILRIQQVVRGDSAAYFCASSRGTATNEKLFFGSGTQLSVL.

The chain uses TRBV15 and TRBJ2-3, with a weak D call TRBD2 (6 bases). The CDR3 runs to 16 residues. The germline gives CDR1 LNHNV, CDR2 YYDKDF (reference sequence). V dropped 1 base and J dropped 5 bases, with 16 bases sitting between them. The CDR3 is CATSRVLGGERDTQYF. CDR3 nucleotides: TGTGCCACCAGCAGAGTACTAGGCGGGGAGAGAGATACGCAGTATTTT.

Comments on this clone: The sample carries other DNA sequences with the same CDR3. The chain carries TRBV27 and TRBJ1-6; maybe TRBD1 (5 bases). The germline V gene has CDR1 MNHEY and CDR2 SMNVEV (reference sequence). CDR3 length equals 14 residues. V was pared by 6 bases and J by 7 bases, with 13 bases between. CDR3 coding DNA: TGTGCCAGCAGCTTCCGGGGGAGCAATTCACCCCTCCACTTT. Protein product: CASSFRGSNSPLHF.

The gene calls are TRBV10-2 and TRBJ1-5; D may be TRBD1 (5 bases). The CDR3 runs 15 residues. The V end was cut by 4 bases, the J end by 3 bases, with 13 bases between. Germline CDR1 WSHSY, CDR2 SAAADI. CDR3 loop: CASSGGGADNQPQHF. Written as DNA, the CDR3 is TGCGCCAGCAGTGGTGGAGGGGCTGACAATCAGCCCCAGCATTTT.

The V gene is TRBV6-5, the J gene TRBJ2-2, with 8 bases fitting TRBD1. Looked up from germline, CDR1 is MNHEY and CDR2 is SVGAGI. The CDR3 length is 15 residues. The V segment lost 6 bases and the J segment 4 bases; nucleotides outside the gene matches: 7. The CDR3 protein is CASRFDRGVTGELFF. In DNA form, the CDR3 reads TGTGCCAGCAGGTTCGACAGGGGAGTCACCGGGGAGCTGTTTTTT.

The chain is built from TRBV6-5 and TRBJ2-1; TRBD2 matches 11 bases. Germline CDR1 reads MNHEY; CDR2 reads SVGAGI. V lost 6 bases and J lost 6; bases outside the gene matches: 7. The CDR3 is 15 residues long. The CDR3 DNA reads TGTGCCAGCAGCCTTAGCGGGGGGGCGGTCAATGAGCAGTTCTTC. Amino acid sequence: CASSLSGGAVNEQFF.

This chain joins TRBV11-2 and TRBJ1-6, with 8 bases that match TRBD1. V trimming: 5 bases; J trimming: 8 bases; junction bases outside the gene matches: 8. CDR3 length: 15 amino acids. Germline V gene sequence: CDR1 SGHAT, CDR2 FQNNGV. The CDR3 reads CASSGLQGGDSPLHF. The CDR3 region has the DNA TGTGCCAGCAGCGGATTACAGGGGGGCGATTCACCCCTCCACTTT.

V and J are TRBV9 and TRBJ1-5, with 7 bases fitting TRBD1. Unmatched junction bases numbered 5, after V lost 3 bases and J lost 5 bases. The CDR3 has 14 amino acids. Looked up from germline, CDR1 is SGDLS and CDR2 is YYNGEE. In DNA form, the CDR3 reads TGTGCCAGCAGCGCCAGGGGGATCGATCAGCCCCAGCATTTT. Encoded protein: CASSARGIDQPQHF.

In nucleotides, the CDR3 is TGTGCCAGCAGGGGAGACCTATCCTACGAGCAGTACGTC. It encodes CASRGDLSYEQYV. The rearrangement links TRBV2 to TRBJ2-7, with D maybe TRBD2 (5 bases). V was shortened by 6 bases and J by 1 base, with 10 bases between the two germline ends. In germline, CDR1 is SNHLY, CDR2 FYNNEI. This CDR3 region has 13 residues.